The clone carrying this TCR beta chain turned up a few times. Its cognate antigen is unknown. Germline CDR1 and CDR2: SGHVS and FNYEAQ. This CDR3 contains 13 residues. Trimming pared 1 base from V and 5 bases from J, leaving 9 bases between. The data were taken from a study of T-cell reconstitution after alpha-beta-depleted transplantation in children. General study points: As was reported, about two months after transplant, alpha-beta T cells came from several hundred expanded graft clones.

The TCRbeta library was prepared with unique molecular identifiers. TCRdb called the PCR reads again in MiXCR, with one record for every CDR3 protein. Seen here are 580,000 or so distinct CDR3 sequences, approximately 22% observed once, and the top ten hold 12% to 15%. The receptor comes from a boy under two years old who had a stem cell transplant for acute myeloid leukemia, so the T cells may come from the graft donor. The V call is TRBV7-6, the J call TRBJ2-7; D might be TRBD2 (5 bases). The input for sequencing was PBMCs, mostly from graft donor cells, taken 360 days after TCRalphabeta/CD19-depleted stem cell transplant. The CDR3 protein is CASSLVLRDEQYF. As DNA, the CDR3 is TGTGCCAGCAGCTTAGTTTTGAGGGACGAGCAGTACTTC.